Sequencing of this T cell receptor (beta chain) was carried out in a study of T cell repertoires in cytomegalovirus infection. Study background: In public TCR beta signatures, there were indications of both CMV infection and matching HLA type. Study outcomes and limitations: CMV carriers with the relevant HLA were identified by cumulative public TCR beta family frequency.

J was trimmed by 6 bases and V by 2 bases; bases with no gene match: 12. The germline V gene encodes CDR1 SGHKS and CDR2 YYEKEE (reference sequence). The CDR3 is 17 residues long. This clonotype was counted at least ten times. The antigen remains undetermined. MiXCR, run by TCRdb on the reads, gives a single entry per CDR3 protein. The sample comprises under 600,000 distinct CDR3 sequences, approximately 16% of which are singletons, and roughly a quarter rests with the top ten. The J gene is TRBJ2-2, the V gene TRBV5-5, with 8 bases matching TRBD1. Sequencing input: CD8+ T cells from PBMCs. The receptor was isolated from a human donor in good health (CMV status not recorded). Some clones in this sample may be carry-over from other donors' samples. The CDR3 DNA reads as TGTGCCAGCAGCTTTTGGGTGACAGGGGCATCGTCCGGGGAGCTGTTTTTT. Protein sequence: CASSFWVTGASSGELFF.